This T cell receptor beta chain stems from a study of blood T cell repertoires in COVID-19. At the level of the study: PBMCs, B-cell-depleted T cells, or T cells provided the cDNA or gDNA that made up the material.

CDR3 length: 12 residues. V lost 10 bases and J lost 0, with 7 bases in between. Participants' reported clinical history set cohort assignment. Cohort 3 donors were reported recovered after two negative PCRs, clearance, or symptom resolution. In the original workflow: Researchers report that nucleated cell counts were estimated from reference gene primer amplification. Method: immunoSEQ multiplex PCR; TCRdb's copy keeps in-frame clones and lacks some. V and J calls and clone size are those listed in that table; D and trimming were worked out from the DNA. The table has under 450,000 clones, over 75% seen once; the top ten hold 1.3%.

Sequencing was done on a sample of PBMCs or T cells enriched from blood (not recorded which). This TCR was recovered from a man aged 25-40 years who had recovered from COVID-19. The chain has TRBV12-3 or TRBV12-4 and TRBJ1-3; D gene uncertain. Here the CDR3 DNA reads TGTGCCACCAGCCTCTCTGGAAACACCATATATTTT. Protein sequence: CATSLSGNTIYF.